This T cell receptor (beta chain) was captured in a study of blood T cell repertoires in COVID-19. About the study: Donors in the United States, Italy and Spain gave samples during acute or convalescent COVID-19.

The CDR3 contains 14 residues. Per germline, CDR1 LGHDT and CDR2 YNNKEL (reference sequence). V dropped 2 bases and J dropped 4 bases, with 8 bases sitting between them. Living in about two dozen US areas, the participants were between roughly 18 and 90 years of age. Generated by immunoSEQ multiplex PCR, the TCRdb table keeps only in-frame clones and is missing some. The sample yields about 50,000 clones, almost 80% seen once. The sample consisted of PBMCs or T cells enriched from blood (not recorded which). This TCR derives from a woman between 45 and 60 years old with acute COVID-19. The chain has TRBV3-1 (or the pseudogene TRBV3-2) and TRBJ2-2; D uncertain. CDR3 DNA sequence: TGTGCCAGCAGCCAACCCCTTCCCACCGGGGAGCTGTTTTTT. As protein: CASSQPLPTGELFF.